The rows below give T cell receptor beta chains drawn from one sample of a study of graft-versus-host responses after intestinal transplantation. These receptors have no identified antigens. The assay was immunoSEQ multiplex PCR, and TCRdb's table has in-frame clones only and misses some. The top ten clones hold around 0.35% of a sample with approximately 80,000 clones, roughly 91% of them seen once. This specimen was unstimulated CD4+ T cells sorted from spleen or lymph node cells, taken before intestinal transplant. The receptors shown here come from a human donor who received an intestinal transplant. Each CDR3 is given with its conserved first and last residue. A D gene is named only where the DNA matches it firmly. Some rows mark clone size as missing; the rest say once, few, many or name a class of expanded clone.

>NA|TRBJ2-2|NA|TRBV28
TGTGCCAGCAGTCAGGGGACGACCGGGGAGCTGTTTTTT
CASSQGTTGELFF
>NA|TRBJ1-3|NA|TRBV6-1
TGTGCCAGCAGGGAACAGGGCAATGGAAACACCATATATTTT
CASREQGNGNTIYF
>few|TRBJ2-2|TRBD2|TRBV2
TGTGCCAGCAGTCCCTTGACTAGCGGGTTTCAGTCCGGGGAGCTGTTTTTT
CASSPLTSGFQSGELFF
>NA|TRBJ1-2|NA|TRBV7-2
TGTGCCAGCAGCCAAGGGACATGGTTAGACTACACCTTC
CASSQGTWLDYTF
>NA|TRBJ2-1|TRBD1|TRBV2
TGTGCCAGCATCCGGGACAGGGGCCCCAATGAGCAGTTCTTC
CASIRDRGPNEQFF
>few|TRBJ1-4|NA|TRBV19
TGTGCCAGTAGCGCGGACAGAGCAACTAATGAAAAACTGTTTTTT
CASSADRATNEKLFF
>NA|TRBJ2-7|NA|TRBV4-2
TGTGCCAGCAGCCAAGATCTGGAGACAGTCTACGAGCAGTACTTC
CASSQDLETVYEQYF
>once|TRBJ2-5|NA|TRBV5-6
TGTGCCAGCAGCTTGGTGCAGGGGATGACCACCCAGTACTTC
CASSLVQGMTTQYF
>NA|TRBJ2-2|NA|TRBV27
TGTGCCAGCACGAGGGTTGGGATCACCGGGGAGCTGTTTTTT
CASTRVGITGELFF
>NA|TRBJ1-2|NA|TRBV5-1
TGCGCCAGCAGCCCACAGGACAACTATGGCTACACCTTC
CASSPQDNYGYTF
>NA|TRBJ2-1|TRBD1|TRBV2
TGTGCCAGCAGTCCGACAGGGGGCAATGAGCAGTTCTTC
CASSPTGGNEQFF
>NA|TRBJ2-3|TRBD1|TRBV6-5
TGTGCCAGCAGTTACGGGACAGGTAGCACAGATACGCAGTATTTT
CASSYGTGSTDTQYF
>NA|TRBJ2-1|TRBD2|TRBV28
TGTGCCAGCATCTCGAGGGGACTAGCGGGAAATGAGCAGTTCTTC
CASISRGLAGNEQFF
>few|TRBJ2-5|NA|TRBV5-3
TGTGCCAGAAGCCCCGAGATCCTTGCGGGAATCGAGGAGACCCAGTACTTC
CARSPEILAGIEETQYF
>once|TRBJ2-1|TRBD1|TRBV28
TGTGCCAGCAGTCTACAGGGGAAGTCCTACAATGAGCAGTTCTTC
CASSLQGKSYNEQFF
>NA|TRBJ1-2|TRBD1|TRBV5-1
TGCGCCAGCAGCTTGGAGGGCCCAGGGGGCTGGGGCTACACCTTC
CASSLEGPGGWGYTF
>NA|TRBJ1-2|NA|TRBV7-8
TGTGCCAGCAGCCAAGGGGGTAACTATGGCTACACCTTC
CASSQGGNYGYTF
>few|TRBJ2-7|TRBD2|TRBV5-1
TGCGCCAGCAGCTCCCAGGGGGGGACTAGCGGGACCCTCTACGAGCAGTACTTC
CASSSQGGTSGTLYEQYF
>NA|TRBJ1-1|NA|TRBV5-4
TGTGCCAGCAGCCCCTGGACTAAAGGCACTGAAGCTTTCTTT
CASSPWTKGTEAFF
>NA|TRBJ1-4|NA|TRBV7-9
TGTGCCAGCAGCATGACAGAAGGAGGGGAAAAACTGTTTTTT
CASSMTEGGEKLFF
>NA|TRBJ1-5|NA|TRBV2
TGTGCCAGCAGGGCCGGGTCAGGGCGTCAGCCCCAGCATTTT
CASRAGSGRQPQHF
>NA|TRBJ2-7|TRBD2|TRBV27
TGTGCCAGCAGCCGAGGGACTAGCGGGCTCTACGAGCAGTACTTC
CASSRGTSGLYEQYF
>NA|TRBJ2-3|TRBD2|TRBV28
TGTGCCAGCAGTTTAGGGACGGGAGGCCCTGTAGATACGCAGTATTTT
CASSLGTGGPVDTQYF
>NA|TRBJ2-1|NA|TRBV2
TGTGCCAGCAGTCCCTCGCTTGCGGGTTATGAGCAGTTCTTC
CASSPSLAGYEQFF
>NA|TRBJ2-3|TRBD1|TRBV7-3
TGTGCCAGCAGCCCCAGCAGGGGACAGGGAAAAACAGATACGCAGTATTTT
CASSPSRGQGKTDTQYF
>NA|TRBJ2-7|NA|TRBV19
TGTGCCAGTAGTTCCGAGTTCTCCTACGAGCAGTACTTC
CASSSEFSYEQYF
>NA|TRBJ2-3|TRBD1|TRBV5-1
TGCGCCAGCGCATCCGGGACAGGGGGGCCAGATACGCAGTATTTT
CASASGTGGPDTQYF
>NA|TRBJ1-6|NA|TRBV6-1
TGTGCCAGCAGTGAAGCTTCAACTCGACAGGCCTCTAATTCACCCCTCCACTTT
CASSEASTRQASNSPLHF